The following is a TCR beta chain sequence with its context. Followed over time, Seattle patients had been enrolled while infection was active. Sequenced by immunoSEQ multiplex PCR; TCRdb stores in-frame clones only, minus some. The table shows around 430,000 clones, with about nine tenths occurring only once. This sample stems from a study of blood T cell repertoires in COVID-19. Overall study: Samples taken during acute and convalescent COVID-19 were collected in the United States, Italy and Spain.

The CDR3 runs 13 residues. Unmatched junction bases numbered 3, after V lost 6 bases and J lost 2 bases. CDR1 MNHEY and CDR2 SVGAGI come from the germline V gene. This sequence was found in a woman in her 50s with COVID-19, enrolled during active disease. This sequence joins TRBV6-5 and TRBJ2-5, with 7 bases identical to TRBD2. Sample: peripheral blood. The CDR3 sequence is CASRPLAQETQYF. CDR3 DNA sequence: TGTGCCAGCAGGCCACTAGCGCAAGAGACCCAGTACTTC.